The clone carrying this T cell receptor (beta chain) was found once. A much larger clone is a single base away; this may be a read error. One entry per CDR3 protein, called by TCRdb with MiXCR from the PCR reads. Counted here are about 90,000 distinct CDR3 sequences, 45% to 50% occurring once; the ten biggest clones make up about 9.4%. This entry belongs to a study of CDR3 diversity in severe acne. This receptor was taken from a male donor in good health, serving as a control. The specimen was blood.

The CDR3 reads CASSLLREDQPQHF. In nucleotides, the CDR3 is TGTGCCAGCAGTCTTCTTAGGGAGGATCAGCCCCAGCATTTT. The rearrangement uses TRBV6-1 and TRBJ1-5; D gene ambiguous. The V end was cut by 5 bases, the J end by 5 bases, with 13 bases between. The CDR3 runs 14 residues. Germline CDR1 is MNHNS and CDR2 is SASEGT.